A selection of T cell receptor beta chains follows, all from one sample in a study of shared clonotypes between healthy human individuals. The protocol was immunoSEQ multiplex PCR, while the TCRdb copy is restricted to in-frame clones and leaves out a portion. The sample records some 480,000 clones, 79% being singletons. The sequenced sample was PBMCs. Receptor source: a woman in her thirties or forties in good health. Some clones in this sample may be carry-over from other donors' samples. The CDR3 runs from the conserved cysteine through the conserved F or W. The order of the fields is clone size, J gene, D gene, V gene, CDR3 protein, CDR3 DNA. The D gene is left open where the match is weak. Clone size appears in some rows only: once, few, many, or a class for an expanded clone.

clone_size: NA
j_call: TRBJ2-7
d_call: NA
v_call: TRBV28
cdr3_aa: CASRRFYEQYF
cdr3_nt: TGTGCCAGCAGGCGATTCTACGAGCAGTACTTC

clone_size: many
j_call: TRBJ2-7
d_call: TRBD2
v_call: TRBV7-7
cdr3_aa: CASSLAAGGYYEQYF
cdr3_nt: TGTGCTAGCAGCCTAGCTGCGGGAGGCTACTACGAGCAGTACTTC

clone_size: few
j_call: TRBJ1-4
d_call: TRBD1
v_call: TRBV7-2
cdr3_aa: CASSLGTGYTNEKLFF
cdr3_nt: TGTGCCAGCAGCTTAGGGACAGGGTACACTAATGAAAAACTGTTTTTT

clone_size: NA
j_call: TRBJ1-2
d_call: NA
v_call: TRBV7-9
cdr3_aa: CASRKEGVGGYTF
cdr3_nt: TGTGCCAGCCGGAAAGAGGGGGTGGGAGGCTACACCTTC

clone_size: NA
j_call: TRBJ2-7
d_call: NA
v_call: TRBV5-1
cdr3_aa: CASSLGLAPGYEQYF
cdr3_nt: TGCGCCAGCAGCTTGGGCCTAGCCCCCGGCTACGAGCAGTACTTC

clone_size: NA
j_call: TRBJ1-1
d_call: NA
v_call: TRBV6-5
cdr3_aa: CASSYGHRNTEAFF
cdr3_nt: TGTGCCAGCAGTTACGGACATCGGAACACTGAAGCTTTCTTT

clone_size: NA
j_call: TRBJ1-2
d_call: NA
v_call: TRBV4-1
cdr3_aa: CASSQDGGQGRGYTF
cdr3_nt: TGCGCCAGCAGCCAAGATGGCGGGCAGGGGCGCGGCTACACCTTC

clone_size: NA
j_call: TRBJ2-7
d_call: NA
v_call: TRBV28
cdr3_aa: CASSSPGEEQYF
cdr3_nt: TGTGCCAGCAGTTCACCGGGCGAGGAGCAGTACTTC

clone_size: NA
j_call: TRBJ2-7
d_call: TRBD2
v_call: TRBV29-1
cdr3_aa: CSVLASGIPYEQYF
cdr3_nt: TGCAGCGTACTGGCTAGCGGGATCCCCTACGAGCAGTACTTC

clone_size: NA
j_call: TRBJ2-7
d_call: TRBD1
v_call: TRBV10-3
cdr3_aa: CAIGSGTGGYEQYF
cdr3_nt: TGTGCCATCGGTTCCGGGACAGGTGGATACGAGCAGTACTTC

clone_size: NA
j_call: TRBJ2-7
d_call: TRBD2
v_call: TRBV7-6
cdr3_aa: CASSRTSGPSSYEQYF
cdr3_nt: TGTGCCAGCAGCCGGACTAGCGGACCGAGCTCCTACGAGCAGTACTTC

clone_size: NA
j_call: TRBJ2-7
d_call: TRBD2
v_call: TRBV5-1
cdr3_aa: CASSTLAGHEQYF
cdr3_nt: TGCGCCAGCAGTACTCTAGCGGGCCACGAGCAGTACTTC

clone_size: NA
j_call: TRBJ2-1
d_call: NA
v_call: TRBV5-1
cdr3_aa: CASSLSSGVSYNEQFF
cdr3_nt: TGCGCCAGCAGCTTGTCTTCGGGAGTTTCCTACAATGAGCAGTTCTTC

clone_size: many
j_call: TRBJ1-5
d_call: NA
v_call: TRBV18
cdr3_aa: CASSPGRRLGPQHF
cdr3_nt: TGTGCCAGCTCACCGGGGCGGAGGCTAGGGCCCCAGCATTTT

clone_size: once
j_call: TRBJ1-2
d_call: NA
v_call: TRBV7-8
cdr3_aa: CASSLVTGYGYTF
cdr3_nt: TGTGCCAGCAGCTTGGTAACCGGCTATGGCTACACCTTC

clone_size: NA
j_call: TRBJ1-4
d_call: NA
v_call: TRBV9
cdr3_aa: CARSAGGANGKLFF
cdr3_nt: TGTGCCCGCAGCGCGGGGGGAGCTAATGGAAAACTGTTTTTT

clone_size: NA
j_call: TRBJ2-5
d_call: NA
v_call: TRBV19
cdr3_aa: CASSRLPPGYQETQYF
cdr3_nt: TGTGCCAGTAGTAGACTCCCACCGGGCTACCAAGAGACCCAGTACTTC

clone_size: NA
j_call: TRBJ2-5
d_call: NA
v_call: TRBV30
cdr3_aa: CAWSVVGSGETQYF
cdr3_nt: TGTGCCTGGAGTGTAGTGGGTAGCGGAGAGACCCAGTACTTC

clone_size: NA
j_call: TRBJ2-5
d_call: TRBD2
v_call: TRBV5-4
cdr3_aa: CASSPGTSRETQYF
cdr3_nt: TGTGCCAGCAGCCCTGGGACTAGCAGGGAGACCCAGTACTTC

clone_size: NA
j_call: TRBJ2-3
d_call: TRBD1
v_call: TRBV29-1
cdr3_aa: CSVSRDSSTDTQYF
cdr3_nt: TGCAGCGTTTCCCGGGACAGCAGCACAGATACGCAGTATTTT

clone_size: NA
j_call: TRBJ1-1
d_call: NA
v_call: TRBV6-1
cdr3_aa: CASSEALGRLNTEAFF
cdr3_nt: TGTGCCAGCAGTGAAGCGCTGGGGCGGTTGAACACTGAAGCTTTCTTT